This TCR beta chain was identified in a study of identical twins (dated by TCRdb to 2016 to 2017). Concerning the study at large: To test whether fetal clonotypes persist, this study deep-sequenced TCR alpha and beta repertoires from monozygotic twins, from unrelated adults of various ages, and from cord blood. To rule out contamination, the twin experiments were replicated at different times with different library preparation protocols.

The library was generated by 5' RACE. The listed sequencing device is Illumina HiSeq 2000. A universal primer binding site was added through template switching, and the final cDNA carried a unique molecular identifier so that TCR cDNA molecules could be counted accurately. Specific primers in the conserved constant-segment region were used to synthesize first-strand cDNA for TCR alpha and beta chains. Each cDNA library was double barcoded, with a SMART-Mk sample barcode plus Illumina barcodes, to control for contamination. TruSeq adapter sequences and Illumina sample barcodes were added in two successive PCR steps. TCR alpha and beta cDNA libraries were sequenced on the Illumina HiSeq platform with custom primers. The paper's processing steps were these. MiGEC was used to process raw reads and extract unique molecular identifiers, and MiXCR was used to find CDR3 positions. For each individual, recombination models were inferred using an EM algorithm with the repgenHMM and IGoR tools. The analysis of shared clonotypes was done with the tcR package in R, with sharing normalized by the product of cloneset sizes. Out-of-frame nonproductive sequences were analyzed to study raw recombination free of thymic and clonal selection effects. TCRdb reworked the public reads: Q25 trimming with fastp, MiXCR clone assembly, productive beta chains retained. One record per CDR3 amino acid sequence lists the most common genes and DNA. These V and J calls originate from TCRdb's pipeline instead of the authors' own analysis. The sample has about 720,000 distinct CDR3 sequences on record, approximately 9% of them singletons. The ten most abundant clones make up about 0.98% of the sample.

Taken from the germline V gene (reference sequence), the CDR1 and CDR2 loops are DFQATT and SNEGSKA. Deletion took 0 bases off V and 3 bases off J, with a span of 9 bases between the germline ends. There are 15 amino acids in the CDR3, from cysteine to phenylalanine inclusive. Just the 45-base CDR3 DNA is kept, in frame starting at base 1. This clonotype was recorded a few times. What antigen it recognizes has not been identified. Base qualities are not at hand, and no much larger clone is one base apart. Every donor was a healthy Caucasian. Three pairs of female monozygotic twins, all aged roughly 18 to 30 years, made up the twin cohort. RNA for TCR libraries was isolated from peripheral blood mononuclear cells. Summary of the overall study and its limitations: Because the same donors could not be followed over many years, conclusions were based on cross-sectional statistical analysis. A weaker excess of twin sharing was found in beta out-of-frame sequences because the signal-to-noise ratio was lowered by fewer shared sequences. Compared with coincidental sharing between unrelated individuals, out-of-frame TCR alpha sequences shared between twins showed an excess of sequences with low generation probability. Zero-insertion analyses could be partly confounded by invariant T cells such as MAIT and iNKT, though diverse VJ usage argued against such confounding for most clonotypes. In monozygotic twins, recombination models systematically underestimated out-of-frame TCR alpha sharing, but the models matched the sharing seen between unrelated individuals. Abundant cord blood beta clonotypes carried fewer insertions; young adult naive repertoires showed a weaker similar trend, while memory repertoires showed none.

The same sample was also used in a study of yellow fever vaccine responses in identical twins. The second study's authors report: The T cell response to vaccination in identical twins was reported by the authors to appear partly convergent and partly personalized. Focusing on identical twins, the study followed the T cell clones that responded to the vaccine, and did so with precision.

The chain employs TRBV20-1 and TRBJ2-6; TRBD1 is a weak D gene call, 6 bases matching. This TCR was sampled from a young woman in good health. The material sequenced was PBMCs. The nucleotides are TGCAGTGCTAGAGATAGGGGGAATGGGGCCAACGTCCTGACTTTC. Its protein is CSARDRGNGANVLTF.